This T cell receptor (beta chain) was profiled in a study of Graves' ophthalmopathy and Graves' hyperthyroidism. The germline V gene encodes CDR1 ENHRY and CDR2 SYGVKD. This CDR3 region has 15 residues. V was trimmed by 2 bases and J by 0 bases, leaving 8 bases between them. Study-level findings and limits: Ophthalmopathy progression was predicted by the model at less than 71% sensitivity and approximately 73% specificity. Between ophthalmopathy and stable hyperthyroidism, a 13-signature model drew a separation with 87.88% sensitivity and approximately 77% specificity.

To note about this clonotype: The target antigen is unknown.

Beta-chain TCR CDR3 regions were amplified from RNA transcripts. The first round was an RT-PCR with HTBI primers, and the second round was a multiplex PCR. MiXCR was run by TCRdb on the multiplex PCR reads, yielding one entry per CDR3 protein. The sample contains 600,000 to 700,000 distinct CDR3 sequences, 35% to 45% of which appear only once. Each donor who had ophthalmopathy showed moderate-to-severe activity, a CAS of ≥3, a NOSPECS of ≥4, and a duration under 3 months. Someone took the PBMCs out of approximately 10 ml of fresh peripheral blood. The specimen was peripheral blood. This chain connects TRBV10-3 to TRBJ1-3; D gene uncertain. The receptor was isolated from an adult man with Graves' ophthalmopathy. CDR3 DNA sequence: TGTGCCATCAGTGAGGGGATTTACTCTGGAAACACCATATATTTT. This translates into CAISEGIYSGNTIYF.